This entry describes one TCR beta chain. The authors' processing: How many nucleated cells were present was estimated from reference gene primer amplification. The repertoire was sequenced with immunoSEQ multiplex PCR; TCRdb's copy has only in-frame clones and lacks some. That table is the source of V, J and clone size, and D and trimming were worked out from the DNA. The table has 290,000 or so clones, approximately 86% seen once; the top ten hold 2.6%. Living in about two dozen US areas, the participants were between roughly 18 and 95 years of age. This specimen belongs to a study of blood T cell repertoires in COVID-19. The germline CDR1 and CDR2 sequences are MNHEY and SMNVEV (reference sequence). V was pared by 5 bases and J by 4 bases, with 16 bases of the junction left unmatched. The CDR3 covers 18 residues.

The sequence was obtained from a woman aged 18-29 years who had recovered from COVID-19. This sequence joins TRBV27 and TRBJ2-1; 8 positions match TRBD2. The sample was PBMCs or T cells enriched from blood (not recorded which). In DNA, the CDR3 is TGTGCCAGCAGTCCCCTATTCCTGGGCGGGAGGCTGTACAATGAGCAGTTCTTC. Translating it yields CASSPLFLGGRLYNEQFF.